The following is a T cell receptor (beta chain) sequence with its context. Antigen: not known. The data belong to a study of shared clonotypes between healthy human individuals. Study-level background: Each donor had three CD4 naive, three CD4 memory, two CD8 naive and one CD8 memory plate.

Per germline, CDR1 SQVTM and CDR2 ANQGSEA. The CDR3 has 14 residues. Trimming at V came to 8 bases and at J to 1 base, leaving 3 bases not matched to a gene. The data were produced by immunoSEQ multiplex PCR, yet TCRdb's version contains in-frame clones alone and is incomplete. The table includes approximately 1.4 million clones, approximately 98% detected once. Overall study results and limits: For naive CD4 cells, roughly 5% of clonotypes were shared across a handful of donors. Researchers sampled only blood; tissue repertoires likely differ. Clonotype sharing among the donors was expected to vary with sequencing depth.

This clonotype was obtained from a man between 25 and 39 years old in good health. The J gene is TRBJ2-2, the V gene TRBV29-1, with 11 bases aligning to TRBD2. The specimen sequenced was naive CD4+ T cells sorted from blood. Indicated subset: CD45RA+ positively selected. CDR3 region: CSTGTSGNTGELFF. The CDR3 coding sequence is TGCAGCACCGGGACTAGCGGGAACACCGGGGAGCTGTTTTTT.